Described below is a single T cell receptor beta chain sequence and its context. An end of the junction differs from the germline gene, which may be a read error. TCR sequencing used cDNA made by reverse transcription of extracted RNA. Libraries were prepared by immunoSEQ multiplex PCR; TCRdb keeps only in-frame clonotypes and omits some of them. The sample records approximately 29,000 clones, 60% to 85% being singletons. This record comes from a study of CD8+ T cells in alopecia areata. This CDR3 is 14 amino acids long. Germline lookup yields CDR1 MNHEY and CDR2 SVGAGI. This rearrangement joins TRBV6-5 to TRBJ2-1; 9 bases map to TRBD2. The sequencing input was NKG2D-low CD8+ T cells sorted from blood. This TCR was sampled from a human donor with alopecia areata. CDR3 nucleotides: TGTGCCAGCAGTGACTCGAGCGGGGGGAATGAGCAGTTCTTC. Protein sequence: CASSDSSGGNEQFF.